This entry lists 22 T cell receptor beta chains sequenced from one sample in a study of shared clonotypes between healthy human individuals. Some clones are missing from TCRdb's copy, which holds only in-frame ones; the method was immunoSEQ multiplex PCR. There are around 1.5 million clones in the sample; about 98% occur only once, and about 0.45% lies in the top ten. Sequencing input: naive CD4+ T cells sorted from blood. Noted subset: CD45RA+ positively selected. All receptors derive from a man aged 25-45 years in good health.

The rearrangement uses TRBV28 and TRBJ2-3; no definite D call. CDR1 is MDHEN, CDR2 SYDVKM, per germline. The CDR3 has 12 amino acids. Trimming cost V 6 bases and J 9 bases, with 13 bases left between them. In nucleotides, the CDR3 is TGTGCCAGCAGCCACATATTGACAACGCAGTATTTT. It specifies CASSHILTTQYF.

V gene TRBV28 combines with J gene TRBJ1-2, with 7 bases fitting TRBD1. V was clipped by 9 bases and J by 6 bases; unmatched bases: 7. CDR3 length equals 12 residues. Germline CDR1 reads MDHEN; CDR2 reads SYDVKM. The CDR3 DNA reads TGTGCCAGGTTCGACAGGGTCCATGGCTACACCTTC. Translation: CARFDRVHGYTF.

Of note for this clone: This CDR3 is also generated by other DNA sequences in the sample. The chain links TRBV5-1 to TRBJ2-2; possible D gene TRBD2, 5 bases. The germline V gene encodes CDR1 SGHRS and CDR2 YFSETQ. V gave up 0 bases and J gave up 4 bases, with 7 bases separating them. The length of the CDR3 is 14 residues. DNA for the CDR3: TGCGCCAGCAGCTTGGCCGGGGTCACCGGGGAGCTGTTTTTT. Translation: CASSLAGVTGELFF.

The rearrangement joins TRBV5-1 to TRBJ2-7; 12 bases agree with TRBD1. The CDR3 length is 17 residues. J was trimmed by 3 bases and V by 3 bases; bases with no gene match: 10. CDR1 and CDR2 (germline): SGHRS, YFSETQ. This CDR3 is CASSSGLGQGANYEQYF. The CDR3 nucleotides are TGCGCCAGCAGCTCAGGCCTGGGACAGGGGGCCAACTACGAGCAGTACTTC.

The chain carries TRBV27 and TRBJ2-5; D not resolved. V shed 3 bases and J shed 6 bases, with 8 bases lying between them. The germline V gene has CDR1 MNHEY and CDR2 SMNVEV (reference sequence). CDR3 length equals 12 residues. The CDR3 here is CASSFRGQTQYF. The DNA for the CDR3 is TGTGCCAGCAGTTTCCGAGGTCAGACCCAGTACTTC.

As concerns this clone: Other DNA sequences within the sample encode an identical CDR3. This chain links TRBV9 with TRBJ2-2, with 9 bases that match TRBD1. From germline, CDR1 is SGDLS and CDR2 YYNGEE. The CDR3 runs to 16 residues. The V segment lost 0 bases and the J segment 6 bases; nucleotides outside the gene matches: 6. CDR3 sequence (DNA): TGTGCCAGCAGCGTAGCGGGACAGGGTGTGTCCGGGGAGCTGTTTTTT. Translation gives CASSVAGQGVSGELFF.

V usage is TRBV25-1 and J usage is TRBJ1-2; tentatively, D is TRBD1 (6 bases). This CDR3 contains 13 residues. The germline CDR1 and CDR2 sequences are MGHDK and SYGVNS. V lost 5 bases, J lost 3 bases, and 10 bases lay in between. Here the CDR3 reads CASSTDRHYGYTF. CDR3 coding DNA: TGTGCCAGCAGTACCGACAGGCACTATGGCTACACCTTC.

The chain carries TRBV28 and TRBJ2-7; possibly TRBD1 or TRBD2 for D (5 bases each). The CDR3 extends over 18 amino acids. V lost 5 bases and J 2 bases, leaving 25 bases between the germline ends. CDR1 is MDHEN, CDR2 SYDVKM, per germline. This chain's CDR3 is CASSVRGGGLGVPYEQYF. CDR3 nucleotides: TGTGCCAGCAGTGTGAGGGGTGGTGGTTTAGGGGTCCCCTACGAGCAGTACTTC.

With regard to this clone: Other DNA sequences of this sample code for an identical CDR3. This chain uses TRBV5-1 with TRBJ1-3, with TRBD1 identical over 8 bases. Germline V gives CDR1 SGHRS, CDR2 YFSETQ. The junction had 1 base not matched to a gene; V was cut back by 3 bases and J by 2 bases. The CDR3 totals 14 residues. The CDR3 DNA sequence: TGCGCCAGCAGCTCACAGGGGGCTGGAAACACCATATATTTT. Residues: CASSSQGAGNTIYF.

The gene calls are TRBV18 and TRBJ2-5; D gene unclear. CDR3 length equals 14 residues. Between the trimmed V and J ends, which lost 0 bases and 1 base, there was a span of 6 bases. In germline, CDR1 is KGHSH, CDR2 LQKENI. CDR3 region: CASSPPFPQETQYF. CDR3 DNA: TGTGCCAGCTCACCACCTTTTCCCCAAGAGACCCAGTACTTC. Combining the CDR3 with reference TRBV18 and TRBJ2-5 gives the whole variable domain NAGVMQNPRHLVRRRGQEARLRCSPMKGHSHVYWYRQLPEEGLKFMVYLQKENIIDESGMPKERFSAEFPKEGPSILRIQQVVRGDSAAYFCASSPPFPQETQYFGPGTRLLVL.

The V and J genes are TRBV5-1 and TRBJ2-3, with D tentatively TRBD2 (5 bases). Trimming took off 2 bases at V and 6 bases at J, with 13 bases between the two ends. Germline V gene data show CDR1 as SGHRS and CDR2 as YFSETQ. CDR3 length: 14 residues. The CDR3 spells CASSFMLASDTQYF. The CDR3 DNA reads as TGCGCCAGCAGCTTCATGCTAGCATCTGATACGCAGTATTTT.

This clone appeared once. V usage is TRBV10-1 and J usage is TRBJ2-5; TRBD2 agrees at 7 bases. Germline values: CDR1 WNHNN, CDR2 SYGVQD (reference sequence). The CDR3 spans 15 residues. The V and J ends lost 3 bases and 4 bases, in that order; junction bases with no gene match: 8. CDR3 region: CASSDGGSGGETQYF. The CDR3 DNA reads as TGCGCCAGCAGTGACGGCGGGAGCGGAGGAGAGACCCAGTACTTC.

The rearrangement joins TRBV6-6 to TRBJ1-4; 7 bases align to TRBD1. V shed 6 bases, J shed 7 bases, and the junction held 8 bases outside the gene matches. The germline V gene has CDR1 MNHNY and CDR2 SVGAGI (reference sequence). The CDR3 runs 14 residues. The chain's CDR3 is CASSAGTVGEKLFF. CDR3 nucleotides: TGTGCCAGCAGCGCCGGGACAGTAGGTGAAAAACTGTTTTTT.

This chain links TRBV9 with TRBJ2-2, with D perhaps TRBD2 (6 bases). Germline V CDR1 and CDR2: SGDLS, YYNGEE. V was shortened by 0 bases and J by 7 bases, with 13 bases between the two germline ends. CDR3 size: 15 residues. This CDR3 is CASSVVEGRNGELFF. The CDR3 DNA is TGTGCCAGCAGCGTAGTCGAAGGGAGGAACGGGGAGCTGTTTTTT.

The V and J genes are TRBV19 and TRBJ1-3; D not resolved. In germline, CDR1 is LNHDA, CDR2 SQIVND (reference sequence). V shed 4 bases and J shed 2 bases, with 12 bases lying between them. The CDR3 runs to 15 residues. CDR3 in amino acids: CASSTLGGAGNTIYF. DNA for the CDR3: TGTGCCAGTAGTACCCTGGGAGGAGCTGGAAACACCATATATTTT.

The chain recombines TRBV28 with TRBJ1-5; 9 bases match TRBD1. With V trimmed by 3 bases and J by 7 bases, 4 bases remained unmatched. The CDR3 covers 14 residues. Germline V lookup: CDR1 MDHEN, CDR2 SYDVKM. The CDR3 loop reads CASSFGTGRQPQHF. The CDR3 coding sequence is TGTGCCAGCAGTTTTGGGACAGGGAGGCAGCCCCAGCATTTT.

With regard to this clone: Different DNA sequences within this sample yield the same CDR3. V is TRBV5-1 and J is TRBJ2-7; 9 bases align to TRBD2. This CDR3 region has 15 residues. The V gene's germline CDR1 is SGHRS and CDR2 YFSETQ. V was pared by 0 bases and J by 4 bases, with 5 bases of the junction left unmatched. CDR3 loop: CASSLGLADFYEQYF. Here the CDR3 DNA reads TGCGCCAGCAGCTTGGGACTAGCGGACTTTTACGAGCAGTACTTC.

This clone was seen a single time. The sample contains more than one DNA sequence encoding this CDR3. The CDR3 DNA reads as TGTGCCTGGAGTGTGTTAGAGACCCAGTACTTC. It codes for CAWSVLETQYF. This chain joins TRBV30 and TRBJ2-5, with unresolved D. The V end lost 0 bases, the J end lost 4 bases, and 3 bases lay between the germline ends. The CDR3 is 11 residues long. Germline loops: CDR1 GTSNPN, CDR2 SVGIG (reference sequence).

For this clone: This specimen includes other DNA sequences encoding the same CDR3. The CDR3 here is CASSLGVYEQYF. Here the CDR3 DNA reads TGTGCCAGCAGCTTGGGCGTCTACGAGCAGTACTTC. The chain joins TRBV5-5 to TRBJ2-7; D is unclear. The CDR3 covers 12 residues. V lost 0 bases and J lost 3, with 4 bases in between. The germline gives CDR1 SGHKS, CDR2 YYEKEE (reference sequence).

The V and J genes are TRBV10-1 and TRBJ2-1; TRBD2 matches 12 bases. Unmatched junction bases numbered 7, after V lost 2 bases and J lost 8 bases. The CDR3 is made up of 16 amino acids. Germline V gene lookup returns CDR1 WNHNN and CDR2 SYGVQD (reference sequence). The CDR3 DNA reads TGCGCCAGCAGTGAGAGGCTAGCGGGAGGGGTGCATGAGCAGTTCTTC. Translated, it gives CASSERLAGGVHEQFF.

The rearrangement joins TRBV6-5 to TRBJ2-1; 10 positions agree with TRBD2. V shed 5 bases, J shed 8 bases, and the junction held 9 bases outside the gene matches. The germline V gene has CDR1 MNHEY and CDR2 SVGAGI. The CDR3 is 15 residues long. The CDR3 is CASSPGLALIDEQFF. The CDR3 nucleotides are TGTGCCAGCAGTCCGGGACTAGCGTTAATCGATGAGCAGTTCTTC.

CDR3 bases: TGCGCCAGCAGCTTGGAGTTTATAGGATTTGAGCAGTTCTTC. Protein sequence: CASSLEFIGFEQFF. The chain couples TRBV5-1 to TRBJ2-1, with D uncertain. The CDR3 is 14 amino acids. Trimming stripped 0 bases from V and 9 bases from J, with 13 bases between. Germline V gives CDR1 SGHRS, CDR2 YFSETQ.